This TCR beta chain derives from a study of cytomegalovirus exposure and HLA in healthy donors. 13 Jbeta primers and 60 Vbeta primers were used for the PCR. TCRdb's copy holds only in-frame clones and misses some; the assay was immunoSEQ multiplex PCR. The table has about 190,000 clones, around 78% seen once. There are 13 residues in the CDR3. The germline V gene encodes CDR1 SQVTM and CDR2 ANQGSEA. V was trimmed by 2 bases and J by 2 bases, leaving 8 bases between them. The receptor's source is a woman aged 25 to 39 in good health and CMV-seropositive. What was sequenced was PBMCs. The chain employs TRBV29-1 and TRBJ2-3, with D unresolved. Here the CDR3 DNA reads TGCAGCGTTGAATCCGGAGCCACAGATACGCAGTATTTT. As protein: CSVESGATDTQYF.